This record covers a single T cell receptor beta chain. Its specificity is unknown. The sample is drawn from a study of T cell repertoires in cytomegalovirus infection. Germline V gene data show CDR1 as MNHNS and CDR2 as SASEGT. The J segment lost 2 bases and the V segment lost 2 bases, leaving 6 bases of the junction unmatched. The CDR3 totals 15 residues. The study, taken as a whole, reports: The response measured ex vivo was dominated by TCR beta clonotypes (HLA-C-restricted and CMV-specific).

Via MiXCR, TCRdb re-called the reads, giving one row per CDR3 protein. The data show approximately 770,000 distinct CDR3 sequences, with under 35% seen just once and around 13% held by the top ten. The sequence was obtained from a human donor in good health (CMV status not recorded). Some clones in this sample may be carry-over from other donors' samples. Sample: cultured CD8+ T cells from PBMCs, taken from culture after CMV antigen stimulation. The chain combines TRBV6-1 with TRBJ2-7, with 7 bases matching TRBD1. The CDR3 loop reads CASSESQGHTYEQYV. The CDR3 nucleotides read TGTGCCAGCAGTGAATCACAGGGGCATACCTACGAGCAGTACGTC.